Given below is one T cell receptor beta chain in context. The germline CDR1 and CDR2 sequences are SGHKS and YYEKEE (reference sequence). The V end lost 4 bases, the J end lost 4 bases, and 12 bases lay between the germline ends. The CDR3 spans 14 residues. Donors uniformly comprised healthy Caucasians. This sample was included in a study of identical twins. MiXCR, applied by TCRdb to the 5' RACE reads, yields one record per CDR3 protein. Of roughly 570,000 distinct CDR3 sequences listed, more than 9% were seen once; the top ten hold around 3%. Separately, the same data were catalogued under a study of yellow fever vaccine responses in identical twins.

The sample was PBMCs. This receptor was obtained from a woman in her late teens or twenties in good health. The rearrangement uses TRBV5-5 and TRBJ2-1; D is perhaps TRBD2 (6 bases). The CDR3, as DNA: TGTGCCAGCAGCAAAGGGACTTTTTACAATGAGCAGTTCTTC. Its protein is CASSKGTFYNEQFF.